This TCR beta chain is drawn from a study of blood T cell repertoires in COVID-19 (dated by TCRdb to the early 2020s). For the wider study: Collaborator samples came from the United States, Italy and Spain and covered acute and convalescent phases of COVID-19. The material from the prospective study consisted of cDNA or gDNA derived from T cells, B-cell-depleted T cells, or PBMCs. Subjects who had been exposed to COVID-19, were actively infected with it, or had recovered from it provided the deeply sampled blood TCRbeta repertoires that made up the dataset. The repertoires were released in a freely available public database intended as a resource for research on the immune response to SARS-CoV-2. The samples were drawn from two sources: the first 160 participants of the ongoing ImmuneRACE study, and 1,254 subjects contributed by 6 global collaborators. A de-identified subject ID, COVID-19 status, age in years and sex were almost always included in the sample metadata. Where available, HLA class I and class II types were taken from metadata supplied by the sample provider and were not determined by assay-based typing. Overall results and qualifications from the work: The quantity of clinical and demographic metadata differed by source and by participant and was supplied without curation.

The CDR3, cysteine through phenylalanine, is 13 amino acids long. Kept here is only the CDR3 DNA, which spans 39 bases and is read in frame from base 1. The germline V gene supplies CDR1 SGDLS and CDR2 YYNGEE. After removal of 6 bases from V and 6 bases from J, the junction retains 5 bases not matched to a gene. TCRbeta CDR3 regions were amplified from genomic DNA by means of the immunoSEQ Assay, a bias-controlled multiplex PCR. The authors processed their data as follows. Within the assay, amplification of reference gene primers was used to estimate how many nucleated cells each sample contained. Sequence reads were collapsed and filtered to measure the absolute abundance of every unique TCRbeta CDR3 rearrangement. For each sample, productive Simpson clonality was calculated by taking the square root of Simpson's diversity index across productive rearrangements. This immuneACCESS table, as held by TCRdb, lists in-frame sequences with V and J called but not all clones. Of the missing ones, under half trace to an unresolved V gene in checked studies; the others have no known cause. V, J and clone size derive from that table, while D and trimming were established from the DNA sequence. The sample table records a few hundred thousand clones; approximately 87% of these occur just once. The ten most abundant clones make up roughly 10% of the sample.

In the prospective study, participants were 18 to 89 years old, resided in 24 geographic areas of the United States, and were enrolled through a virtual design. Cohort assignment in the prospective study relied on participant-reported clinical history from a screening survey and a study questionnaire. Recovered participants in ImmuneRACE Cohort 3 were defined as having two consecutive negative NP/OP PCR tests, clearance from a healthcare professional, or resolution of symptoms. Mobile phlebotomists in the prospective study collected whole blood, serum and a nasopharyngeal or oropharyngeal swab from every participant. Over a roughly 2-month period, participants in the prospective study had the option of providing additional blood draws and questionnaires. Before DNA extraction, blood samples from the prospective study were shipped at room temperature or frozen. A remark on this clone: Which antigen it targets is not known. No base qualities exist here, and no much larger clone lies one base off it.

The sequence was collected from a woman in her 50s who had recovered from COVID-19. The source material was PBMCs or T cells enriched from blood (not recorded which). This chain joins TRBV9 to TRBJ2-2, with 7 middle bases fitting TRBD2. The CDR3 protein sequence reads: CASNKGRAGELFF. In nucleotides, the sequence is TGTGCCAGCAATAAAGGGAGGGCCGGGGAGCTGTTTTTT. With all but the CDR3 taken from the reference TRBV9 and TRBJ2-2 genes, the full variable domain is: DSGVTQTPKHLITATGQRVTLRCSPRSGDLSVYWYQQSLDQGLQFLIQYYNGEERAKGNILERFSAQQFPDLHSELNLSSLELGDSALYFCASNKGRAGELFFGEGSRLTVL.